The clone carrying this TCR beta chain was found once. Between the trimmed V and J ends, which lost 3 bases and 1 base, there was a span of 4 bases. The CDR3 totals 13 residues. In germline, CDR1 is KGHSH, CDR2 LQKENI. The assay was immunoSEQ multiplex PCR, and TCRdb's table has in-frame clones only and misses some. The sample contains 70,000 or so clones, roughly 70% of which appear only once. This entry is derived from a study of blood T cell repertoires in COVID-19. The clonotype originates from a man aged 65 to 85 with acute or convalescent COVID-19. The sample consisted of peripheral blood. The genes are TRBV18 and TRBJ1-5; D is uncertain. The CDR3 coding sequence is TGTGCCAGCTCACCCCAGAGCAATCAGCCCCAGCATTTT. It translates to CASSPQSNQPQHF.